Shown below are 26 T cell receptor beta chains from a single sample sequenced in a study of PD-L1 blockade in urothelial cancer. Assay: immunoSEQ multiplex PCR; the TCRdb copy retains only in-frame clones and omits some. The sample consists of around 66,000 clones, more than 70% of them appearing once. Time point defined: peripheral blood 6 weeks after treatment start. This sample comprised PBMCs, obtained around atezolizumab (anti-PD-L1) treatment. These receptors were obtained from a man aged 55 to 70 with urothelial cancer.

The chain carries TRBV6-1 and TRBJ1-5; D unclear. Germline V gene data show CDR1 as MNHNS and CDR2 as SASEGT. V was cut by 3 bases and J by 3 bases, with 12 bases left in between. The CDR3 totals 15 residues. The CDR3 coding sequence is TGTGCCAGCAGTGAGATGCCGGGGAACAATCAGCCCCAGCATTTT. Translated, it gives CASSEMPGNNQPQHF.

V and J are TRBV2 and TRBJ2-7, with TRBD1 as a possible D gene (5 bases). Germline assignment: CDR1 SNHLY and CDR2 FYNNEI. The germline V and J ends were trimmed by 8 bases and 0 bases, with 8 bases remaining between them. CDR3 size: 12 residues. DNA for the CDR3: TGTGCCAGCCAGGACAACTCCTACGAGCAGTACTTC. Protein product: CASQDNSYEQYF.

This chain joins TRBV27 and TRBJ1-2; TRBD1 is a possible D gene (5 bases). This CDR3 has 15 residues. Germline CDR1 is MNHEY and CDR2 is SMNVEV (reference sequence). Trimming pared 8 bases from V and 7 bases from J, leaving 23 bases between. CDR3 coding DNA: TGTGCCAGCTCCTTTTCAATTGGGGGGTCCGCTGGCTACACCTTC. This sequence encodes CASSFSIGGSAGYTF.

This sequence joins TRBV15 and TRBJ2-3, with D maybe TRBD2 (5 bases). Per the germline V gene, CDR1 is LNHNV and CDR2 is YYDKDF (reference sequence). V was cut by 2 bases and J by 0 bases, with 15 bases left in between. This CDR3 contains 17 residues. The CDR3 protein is CATSRLPAEGSTDTQYF. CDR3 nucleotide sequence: TGTGCCACCAGCAGACTTCCAGCGGAAGGAAGCACAGATACGCAGTATTTT.

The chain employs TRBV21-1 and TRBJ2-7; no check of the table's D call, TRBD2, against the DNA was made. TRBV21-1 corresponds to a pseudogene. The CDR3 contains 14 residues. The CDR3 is CASSLRGTTYEQYF. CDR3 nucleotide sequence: TGTGCCAGCAGCCTCCGCGGAACCACCTACGAGCAGTACTTC.

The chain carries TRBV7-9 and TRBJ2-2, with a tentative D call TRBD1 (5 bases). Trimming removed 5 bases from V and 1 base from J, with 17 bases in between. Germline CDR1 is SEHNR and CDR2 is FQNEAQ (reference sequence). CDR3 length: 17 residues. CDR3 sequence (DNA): TGTGCCAGCAGCCCCAGGGTGCCGATATTGAACACCGGGGAGCTGTTTTTT. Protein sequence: CASSPRVPILNTGELFF.

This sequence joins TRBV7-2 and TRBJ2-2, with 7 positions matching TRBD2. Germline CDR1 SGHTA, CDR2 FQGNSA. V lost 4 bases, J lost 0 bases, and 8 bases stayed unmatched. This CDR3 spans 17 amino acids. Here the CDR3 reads CASSYLAGTTNTGELFF. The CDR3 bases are TGTGCCAGCAGCTACTTAGCGGGTACTACGAACACCGGGGAGCTGTTTTTT.

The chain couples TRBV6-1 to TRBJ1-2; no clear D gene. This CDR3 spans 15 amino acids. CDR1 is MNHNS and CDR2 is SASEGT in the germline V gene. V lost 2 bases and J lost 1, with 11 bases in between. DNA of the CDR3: TGTGCCAGCAGTGAAACCGGTTTAGATAACTATGGCTACACCTTC. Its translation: CASSETGLDNYGYTF.

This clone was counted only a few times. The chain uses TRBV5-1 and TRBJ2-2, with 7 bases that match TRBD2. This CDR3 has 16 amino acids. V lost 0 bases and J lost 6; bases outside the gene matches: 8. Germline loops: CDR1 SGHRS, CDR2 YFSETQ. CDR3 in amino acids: CASSLDHRGVPGELFF. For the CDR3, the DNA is TGCGCCAGCAGCTTGGACCATCGGGGGGTTCCCGGGGAGCTGTTTTTT.

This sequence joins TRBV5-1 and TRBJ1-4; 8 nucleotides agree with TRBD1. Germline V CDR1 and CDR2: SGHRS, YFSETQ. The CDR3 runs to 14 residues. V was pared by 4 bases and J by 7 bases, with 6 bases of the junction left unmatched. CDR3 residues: CASSRDRRSEKLFF. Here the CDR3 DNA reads TGCGCCAGCAGCAGGGACAGGCGGAGTGAAAAACTGTTTTTT.

CDR3 protein: CASSLTGTSGEQYF. CDR3 sequence (DNA): TGTGCCAGCAGCTTAACCGGGACTAGTGGCGAGCAGTACTTC. The chain is built from TRBV7-9 and TRBJ2-7, with 8 positions matching TRBD2. CDR1 is SEHNR, CDR2 FQNEAQ, per germline (reference sequence). This CDR3 has 14 amino acids. The ends lost 2 bases at V and 6 bases at J; junction bases unmatched: 6. The full variable domain, its missing parts supplied by reference TRBV7-9 and TRBJ2-7, is DTGVSQNPRHKITKRGQNVTFRCDPISEHNRLYWYRQTLGQGPEFLTYFQNEAQLEKSRLLSDRFSAERPKGSFSTLEIQRTEQGDSAMYLCASSLTGTSGEQYFGPGTRLTVT.

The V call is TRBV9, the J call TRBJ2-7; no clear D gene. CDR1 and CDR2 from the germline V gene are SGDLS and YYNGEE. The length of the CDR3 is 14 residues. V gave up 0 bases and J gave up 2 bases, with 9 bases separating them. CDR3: CASSVDSQTYEQYF. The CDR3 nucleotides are TGTGCCAGCAGCGTAGACTCACAGACCTACGAGCAGTACTTC.

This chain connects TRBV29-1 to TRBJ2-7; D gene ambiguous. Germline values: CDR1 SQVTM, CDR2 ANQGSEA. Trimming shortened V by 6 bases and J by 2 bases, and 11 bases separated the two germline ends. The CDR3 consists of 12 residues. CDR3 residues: CSVIMGTYEQYF. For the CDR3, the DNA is TGCAGCGTAATCATGGGCACCTACGAGCAGTACTTC.

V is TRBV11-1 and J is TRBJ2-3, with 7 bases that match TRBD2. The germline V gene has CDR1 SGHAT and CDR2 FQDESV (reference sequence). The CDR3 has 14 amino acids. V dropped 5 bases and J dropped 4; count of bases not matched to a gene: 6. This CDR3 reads CASSLQRGADTQYF. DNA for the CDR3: TGTGCCAGCAGCCTACAGCGGGGCGCAGATACGCAGTATTTT.

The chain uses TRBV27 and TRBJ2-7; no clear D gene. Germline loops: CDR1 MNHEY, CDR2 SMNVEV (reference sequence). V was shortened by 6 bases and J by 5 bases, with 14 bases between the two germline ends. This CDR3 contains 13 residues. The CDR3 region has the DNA TGTGCCAGCAGCTATGGCGGTCCAGACGAGCAGTACTTC. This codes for CASSYGGPDEQYF.

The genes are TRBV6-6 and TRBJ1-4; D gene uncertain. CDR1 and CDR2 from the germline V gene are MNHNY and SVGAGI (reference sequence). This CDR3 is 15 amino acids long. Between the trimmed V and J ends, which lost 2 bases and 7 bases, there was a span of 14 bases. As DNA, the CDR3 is TGTGCCAGCAGTTACCCGACCCTGGGGAGTGAAAAACTGTTTTTT. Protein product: CASSYPTLGSEKLFF.

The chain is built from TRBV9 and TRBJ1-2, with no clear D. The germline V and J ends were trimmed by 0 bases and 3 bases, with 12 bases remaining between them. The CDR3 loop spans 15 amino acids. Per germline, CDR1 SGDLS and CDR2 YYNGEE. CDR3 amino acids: CASSVVATGDYGYTF. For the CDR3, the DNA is TGTGCCAGCAGCGTAGTGGCGACGGGTGACTATGGCTACACCTTC.

In DNA, the CDR3 is TGTGCCAGCAGCTTCCGTCGCGGGGCGGCTGAAGCTTTCTTT. This sequence encodes CASSFRRGAAEAFF. This chain joins TRBV5-8 and TRBJ1-1, with D possibly matching TRBD1 (5 bases). Germline values: CDR1 SGHTS, CDR2 YDEGEE. The ends were cut back, 2 bases at V and 6 bases at J, with 14 bases in the middle. The CDR3 runs to 14 residues.

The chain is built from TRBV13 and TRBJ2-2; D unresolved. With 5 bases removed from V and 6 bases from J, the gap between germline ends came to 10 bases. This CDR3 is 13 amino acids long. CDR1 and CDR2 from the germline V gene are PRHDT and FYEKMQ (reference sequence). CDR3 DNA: TGTGCCAGCAGCCCAGTCCTGGCCGGGGAGCTGTTTTTT. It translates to CASSPVLAGELFF.

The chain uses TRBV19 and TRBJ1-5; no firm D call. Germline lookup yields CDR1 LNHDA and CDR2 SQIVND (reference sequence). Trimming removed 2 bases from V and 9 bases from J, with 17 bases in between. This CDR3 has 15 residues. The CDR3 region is CASSISMEGFSPQHF. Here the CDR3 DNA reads TGTGCCAGTAGTATAAGCATGGAGGGCTTTTCGCCCCAGCATTTT.

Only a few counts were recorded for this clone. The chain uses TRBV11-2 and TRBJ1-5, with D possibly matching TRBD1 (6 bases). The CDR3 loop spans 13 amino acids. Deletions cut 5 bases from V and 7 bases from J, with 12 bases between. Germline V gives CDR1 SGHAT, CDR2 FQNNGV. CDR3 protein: CASSHRVSQPQHF. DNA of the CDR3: TGTGCCAGCAGCCACAGGGTCTCGCAGCCCCAGCATTTT. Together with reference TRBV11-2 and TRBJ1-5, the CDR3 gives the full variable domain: EAGVAQSPRYKIIEKRQSVAFWCNPISGHATLYWYQQILGQGPKLLIQFQNNGVVDDSQLPKDRFSAERLKGVDSTLKIQPAKLEDSAVYLCASSHRVSQPQHFGDGTRLSIL.

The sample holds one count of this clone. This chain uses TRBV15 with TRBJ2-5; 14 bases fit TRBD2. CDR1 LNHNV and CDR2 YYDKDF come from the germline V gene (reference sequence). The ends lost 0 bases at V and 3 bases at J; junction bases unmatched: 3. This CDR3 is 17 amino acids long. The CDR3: CATSRELGLAGEETQYF. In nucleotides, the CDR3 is TGTGCCACCAGCAGAGAACTGGGACTAGCGGGAGAAGAGACCCAGTACTTC.

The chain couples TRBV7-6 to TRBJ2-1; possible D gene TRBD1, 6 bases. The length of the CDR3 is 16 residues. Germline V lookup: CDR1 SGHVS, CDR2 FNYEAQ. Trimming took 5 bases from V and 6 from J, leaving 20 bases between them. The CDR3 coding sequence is TGTGCCAGCAGCCTCCAACCGGGACATCCCGCCAATGAGCAGTTCTTC. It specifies CASSLQPGHPANEQFF.

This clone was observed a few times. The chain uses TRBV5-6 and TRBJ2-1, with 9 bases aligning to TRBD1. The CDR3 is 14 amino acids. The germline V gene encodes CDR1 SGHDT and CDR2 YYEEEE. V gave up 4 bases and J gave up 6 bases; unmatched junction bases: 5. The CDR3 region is CASSLGQGFNEQFF. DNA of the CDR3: TGTGCCAGCAGCCTAGGACAGGGGTTCAATGAGCAGTTCTTC.

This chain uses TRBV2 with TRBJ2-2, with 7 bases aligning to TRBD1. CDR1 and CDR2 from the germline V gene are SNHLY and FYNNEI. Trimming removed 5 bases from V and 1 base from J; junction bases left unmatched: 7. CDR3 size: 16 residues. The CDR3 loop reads CASSFTGAQNTGELFF. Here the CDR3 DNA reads TGTGCCAGCAGTTTTACAGGGGCCCAGAACACCGGGGAGCTGTTTTTT.

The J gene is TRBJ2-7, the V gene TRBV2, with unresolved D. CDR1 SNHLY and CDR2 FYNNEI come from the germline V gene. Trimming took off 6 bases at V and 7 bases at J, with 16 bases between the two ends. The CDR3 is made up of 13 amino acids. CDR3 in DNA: TGTGCCAGCAGGATGGAGATTGATGCGGAGCAGTACTTC. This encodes CASRMEIDAEQYF.